Listed here is a single T cell receptor (beta chain). Its antigen is unidentified. Then a second PCR, running about 7 to 11 cycles, was carried out with a sample-barcoded 5' primer and a J-beta primer mix. The template-switch adaptor, which had 12 random nucleotides, put a tag on each cDNA molecule. A single record per CDR3 protein comes from TCRdb applying MiXCR to the 5' RACE reads. The sample contains some 710,000 distinct CDR3 sequences, about 47% of which appear only once. This sample is part of a study of blood T cells in healthy people across ages. Study-wide background: Template switching recovered approximately one barcoded beta molecule for every two T cells.

Study-wide results and caveats: Observed TCR beta diversity showed a strong correlation with the percentage of naive T cells as measured by flow cytometry. Aged donors had fewer naive CD4+ cells and lower diversity than long-lived donors.

This receptor was taken from a man at least 80 years old in good health. Sequences were obtained from blood.

CDR3 region: CASSVDTCGYTF. In DNA form, the CDR3 reads TGTGCCAGCAGCGTAGACACCTGTGGCTACACCTTC. The rearrangement joins TRBV9 to TRBJ1-2; D unclear. Trimming took 0 bases from V and 7 from J, leaving 7 bases between them. Germline CDR1 SGDLS, CDR2 YYNGEE. The CDR3 covers 12 residues. Based on the CDR3 plus reference TRBV9 and TRBJ1-2, the full variable domain is DSGVTQTPKHLITATGQRVTLRCSPRSGDLSVYWYQQSLDQGLQFLIQYYNGEERAKGNILERFSAQQFPDLHSELNLSSLELGDSALYFCASSVDTCGYTFGSGTRLTVV.